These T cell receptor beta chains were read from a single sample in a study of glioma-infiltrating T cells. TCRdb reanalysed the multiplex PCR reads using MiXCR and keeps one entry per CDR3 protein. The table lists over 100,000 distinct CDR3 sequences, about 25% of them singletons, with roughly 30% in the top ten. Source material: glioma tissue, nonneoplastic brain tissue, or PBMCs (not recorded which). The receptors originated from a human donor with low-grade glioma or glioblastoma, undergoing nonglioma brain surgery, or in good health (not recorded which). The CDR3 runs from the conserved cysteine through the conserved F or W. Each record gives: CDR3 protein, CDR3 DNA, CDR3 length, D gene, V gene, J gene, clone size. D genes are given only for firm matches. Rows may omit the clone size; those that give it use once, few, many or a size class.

CDR3: CASSYSRGGQNTQYF
DNA: TGTGCCAGCAGTTACTCGCGGGGGGGACAGAATACGCAGTATTTT
length: 15
D: TRBD2
V: TRBV6-5
J: TRBJ2-3
size: many

CDR3: CASSISGSFEEYF
DNA: TGTGCCAGTAGTATATCGGGGTCGTTCGAGGAGTACTTC
length: 13
D: -
V: TRBV19
J: TRBJ2-7
size: -

CDR3: CASSDRSRYTF
DNA: TGTGCCAGCAGTGACCGGAGTCGCTACACCTTC
length: 11
D: -
V: TRBV6-2/TRBV6-3
J: TRBJ1-2
size: many

CDR3: CSVVPGGQETQYF
DNA: TGCAGCGTTGTCCCTGGCGGCCAAGAGACCCAGTACTTC
length: 13
D: -
V: TRBV29-1
J: TRBJ2-5
size: many

CDR3: CASSLMAPGVSSSYEQFF
DNA: TGTGCCAGCAGCTTAATGGCTCCGGGGGTCTCGAGCTCCTACGAGCAGTTCTTC
length: 18
D: -
V: TRBV7-2
J: TRBJ2-1
size: once

CDR3: CASSSDPAEDTQYF
DNA: TGTGCCAGCAGCTCGGACCCAGCAGAGGATACGCAGTATTTT
length: 14
D: -
V: TRBV5-4
J: TRBJ2-3
size: many

CDR3: CASSQDLIPSGNTIYF
DNA: TGTGCCAGCAGCCAAGATCTGATTCCTTCTGGAAACACCATATATTTT
length: 16
D: -
V: TRBV4-2
J: TRBJ1-3
size: many

CDR3: CASSPTGTSGRRNTQYF
DNA: TGTGCCAGCAGCCCCACAGGGACTAGCGGGAGAAGGAATACGCAGTATTTT
length: 17
D: TRBD2
V: TRBV3-1
J: TRBJ2-3
size: many

CDR3: CSVGTGSPGGYEQYF
DNA: TGCAGCGTTGGGACAGGCAGCCCTGGAGGCTACGAGCAGTACTTC
length: 15
D: TRBD1
V: TRBV29-1
J: TRBJ2-7
size: -

CDR3: CVSSGPLLVGYTF
DNA: TGTGTCAGCAGTGGTCCCCTTCTTGTTGGCTACACCTTC
length: 13
D: -
V: TRBV2
J: TRBJ1-2
size: many

CDR3: CASSYGGRASNEQYF
DNA: TGTGCCAGTAGTTATGGGGGGAGGGCCAGCAATGAGCAGTACTTC
length: 15
D: TRBD2
V: TRBV6-2/TRBV6-3
J: TRBJ2-7
size: -

CDR3: CASSTRVAAEQFF
DNA: TGTGCCAGCAGTACCCGAGTAGCCGCTGAGCAGTTCTTC
length: 13
D: -
V: TRBV6-2/TRBV6-3
J: TRBJ2-1
size: many

CDR3: CASSYVLREAYEQYF
DNA: TGTGCCAGCAGTTACGTTCTGCGGGAGGCCTACGAGCAGTACTTC
length: 15
D: TRBD2
V: TRBV6-2/TRBV6-3
J: TRBJ2-7
size: many

CDR3: CASNKGRKTDTQYF
DNA: TGTGCCAGCAACAAGGGGCGAAAGACAGATACGCAGTATTTT
length: 14
D: -
V: TRBV6-2/TRBV6-3
J: TRBJ2-3
size: -

CDR3: CASSSVTSDTYNKQFF
DNA: TGTGCCAGCAGTTCCGTGACTAGCGACACCTACAATAAGCAGTTCTTC
length: 16
D: TRBD2
V: TRBV6-2/TRBV6-3
J: TRBJ2-1
size: -

CDR3: CASSRGLAGVYEQYF
DNA: TGTGCCAGCAGTAGGGGACTAGCGGGTGTCTACGAGCAGTACTTC
length: 15
D: TRBD2
V: TRBV27
J: TRBJ2-7
size: many

CDR3: CASRLTESTDTQYF
DNA: TGTGCCAGCCGGTTGACAGAAAGCACAGATACGCAGTATTTT
length: 14
D: -
V: TRBV6-2/TRBV6-3
J: TRBJ2-3
size: many

CDR3: CASSLGQWVYNEQFF
DNA: TGTGCCAGCAGCTTAGGACAGTGGGTATACAATGAGCAGTTCTTC
length: 15
D: -
V: TRBV7-2
J: TRBJ2-1
size: -

CDR3: CSARDWAKGLAFKNEQFF
DNA: TGCAGTGCTAGAGATTGGGCCAAAGGACTAGCGTTTAAAAATGAGCAGTTCTTC
length: 18
D: TRBD2
V: TRBV20-1
J: TRBJ2-1
size: many

CDR3: CASRARTPPNYGYTF
DNA: TGTGCCAGCAGAGCCCGGACACCACCTAACTATGGCTACACCTTC
length: 15
D: -
V: TRBV2
J: TRBJ1-2
size: many

CDR3: CSASHPTGGYTF
DNA: TGCAGTGCTAGTCATCCGACCGGTGGCTACACCTTC
length: 12
D: -
V: TRBV20-1
J: TRBJ1-2
size: many

CDR3: CASSLTGFGDEQFF
DNA: TGTGCCAGCAGTTTGACTGGATTTGGTGATGAGCAGTTCTTC
length: 14
D: -
V: TRBV12-3/TRBV12-4
J: TRBJ2-1
size: many

CDR3: CSVEEGEKLFF
DNA: TGCAGCGTTGAAGAAGGGGAAAAACTGTTTTTT
length: 11
D: -
V: TRBV29-1
J: TRBJ1-4
size: -

CDR3: CASSPGPTYEQYF
DNA: TGTGCCAGCTCACCAGGCCCGACCTACGAGCAGTACTTC
length: 13
D: -
V: TRBV6-2/TRBV6-3
J: TRBJ2-7
size: -

CDR3: CASSLGPVYGYTF
DNA: TGTGCCAGCAGTTTGGGGCCCGTCTATGGCTACACCTTC
length: 13
D: -
V: TRBV28
J: TRBJ1-2
size: many

CDR3: CASSLLAGAKYQETQYF
DNA: TGTGCCAGCAGTTTATTAGCGGGAGCGAAATACCAAGAGACCCAGTACTTC
length: 17
D: TRBD2
V: TRBV28
J: TRBJ2-5
size: many

CDR3: CASSQVGAEKLFF
DNA: TGCGCCAGCAGCCAAGTGGGGGCTGAAAAACTGTTTTTT
length: 13
D: -
V: TRBV4-1
J: TRBJ1-4
size: many

CDR3: CASSRPGMGSNEQFF
DNA: TGTGCCAGCAGTCGTCCAGGGATGGGGAGCAATGAGCAGTTCTTC
length: 15
D: -
V: TRBV6-1
J: TRBJ2-1
size: many

CDR3: CASRTGGQETQYF
DNA: TGCGCCAGCAGAACAGGGGGCCAAGAGACCCAGTACTTC
length: 13
D: TRBD1
V: TRBV10-2
J: TRBJ2-5
size: many

CDR3: CASSILRTGGNQPQHF
DNA: TGTGCCAGTAGTATCCTTCGGACAGGGGGCAATCAGCCCCAGCATTTT
length: 16
D: TRBD1
V: TRBV19
J: TRBJ1-5
size: many

CDR3: CASSLRRGTETQYF
DNA: TGTGCCAGCAGCTTAAGGAGGGGGACGGAGACCCAGTACTTC
length: 14
D: -
V: TRBV7-2
J: TRBJ2-5
size: many

CDR3: CSARSEVRTEAFF
DNA: TGCAGTGCTAGGAGCGAAGTGCGAACTGAAGCTTTCTTT
length: 13
D: -
V: TRBV20-1
J: TRBJ1-1
size: -

CDR3: CASSRRQGLYGGNQPQHF
DNA: TGTGCCAGCAGTCGACGACAGGGACTTTATGGCGGCAATCAGCCCCAGCATTTT
length: 18
D: TRBD1
V: TRBV28
J: TRBJ1-5
size: -

CDR3: CASGGAQGARGTEAFF
DNA: TGTGCTAGTGGTGGAGCACAGGGGGCGAGGGGCACTGAAGCTTTCTTT
length: 16
D: TRBD1
V: TRBV12-5
J: TRBJ1-1
size: few

CDR3: CASSPGGPLTGELFF
DNA: TGCGCCAGCAGCCCGGGGGGGCCTCTCACCGGGGAGCTGTTTTTT
length: 15
D: TRBD2
V: TRBV5-1
J: TRBJ2-2
size: -

CDR3: CASYLGQGEETQYF
DNA: TGCGCCAGCTACCTGGGGCAGGGCGAAGAGACCCAGTACTTC
length: 14
D: -
V: TRBV5-1
J: TRBJ2-5
size: -

CDR3: CASSIEGGWQPQHF
DNA: TGTGCCAGTAGTATAGAGGGAGGTTGGCAGCCCCAGCATTTT
length: 14
D: -
V: TRBV19
J: TRBJ1-5
size: few

CDR3: CASSFGTINTEAFF
DNA: TGTGCCAGCAGCTTCGGGACAATAAACACTGAAGCTTTCTTT
length: 14
D: -
V: TRBV7-6
J: TRBJ1-1
size: many

CDR3: CASSPRREQYF
DNA: TGTGCCAGCAGCCCGCGACGCGAGCAGTACTTC
length: 11
D: -
V: TRBV7-9
J: TRBJ2-7
size: many

CDR3: CASRNGLNTEAFF
DNA: TGTGCCAGCAGGAATGGGCTTAACACTGAAGCTTTCTTT
length: 13
D: -
V: TRBV7-9
J: TRBJ1-1
size: many

CDR3: CASSPDSLNQLQHF
DNA: TGTGCCAGCAGTCCCGACAGCCTCAATCAGCTTCAGCATTTT
length: 14
D: -
V: TRBV27
J: TRBJ1-5
size: -

CDR3: CASSSGLAGGLYNEQFF
DNA: TGTGCCAGCAGTTCGGGACTAGCGGGAGGATTGTACAATGAGCAGTTCTTC
length: 17
D: TRBD2
V: TRBV7-8
J: TRBJ2-1
size: many

CDR3: CASSQEGMGRARDTQYF
DNA: TGTGCCAGCAGCCAAGAAGGAATGGGCCGGGCCAGAGATACGCAGTATTTT
length: 17
D: -
V: TRBV3-1
J: TRBJ2-3
size: many

CDR3: CASSYFLYNEQFF
DNA: TGTGCCAGCAGTTACTTTCTTTACAATGAGCAGTTCTTC
length: 13
D: -
V: TRBV6-2/TRBV6-3
J: TRBJ2-1
size: many

CDR3: CASSFTRRNTEAFF
DNA: TGTGCCAGCAGCTTCACCAGGAGGAACACTGAAGCTTTCTTT
length: 14
D: -
V: TRBV7-9
J: TRBJ1-1
size: many

CDR3: CSAKSTRGLFF
DNA: TGCAGTGCCAAGTCCACTCGGGGACTGTTTTTT
length: 11
D: -
V: TRBV20-1
J: TRBJ1-4
size: many

CDR3: CASSTGTVQETQYF
DNA: TGTGCCAGTAGTACCGGGACAGTACAAGAGACCCAGTACTTC
length: 14
D: TRBD1
V: TRBV19
J: TRBJ2-5
size: many

CDR3: CSGGMYEQFF
DNA: TGCAGCGGCGGAATGTATGAGCAGTTCTTC
length: 10
D: -
V: TRBV29-1
J: TRBJ2-1
size: many

CDR3: CASSEFRSSYNEQFF
DNA: TGTGCCAGCAGTGAATTTAGGAGCTCCTACAATGAGCAGTTCTTC
length: 15
D: -
V: TRBV6-1
J: TRBJ2-1
size: many

CDR3: CSVGQGYGYTF
DNA: TGCAGCGTTGGACAGGGCTATGGCTACACCTTC
length: 11
D: TRBD1
V: TRBV29-1
J: TRBJ1-2
size: -

CDR3: CASSEGALIYNSPLHF
DNA: TGTGCCAGCAGTGAAGGGGCCTTGATTTATAATTCACCCCTCCACTTT
length: 16
D: -
V: TRBV2
J: TRBJ1-6
size: few

CDR3: CASSFRTGGNNSPLHF
DNA: TGTGCCAGCAGCTTCCGGACAGGGGGCAATAATTCACCCCTCCACTTT
length: 16
D: TRBD1
V: TRBV11-2
J: TRBJ1-6
size: many

CDR3: CATLQEISGELFF
DNA: TGCGCCACTTTACAGGAGATCTCCGGGGAGCTGTTTTTT
length: 13
D: -
V: TRBV4-1
J: TRBJ2-2
size: many

CDR3: CASSPTPRGETQYF
DNA: TGCGCCAGCAGCCCTACGCCCCGGGGAGAGACCCAGTACTTC
length: 14
D: -
V: TRBV5-1
J: TRBJ2-5
size: many